Sequencing of this T cell receptor (beta chain) was carried out in a study of blood T cells in healthy people across ages. Study-wide results and limits: Donor CMV status was unknown, possibly confounding expanded clonotype changes.

Primers used in a second PCR of roughly 6 to 11 cycles were a sample-barcoded 5' primer and a J-beta primer mix. Every single cDNA molecule received a tag from a template-switch adaptor with 12 random nucleotides. Every sample gave at least 3 million paired-end reads containing CDR3. TCRdb analysed the 5' RACE reads with MiXCR anew, one entry per CDR3 protein. The sample lists roughly 1,700,000 distinct CDR3 sequences, roughly 27% seen once, with 7.7% in the top ten. Drawing of peripheral blood yielded 8.5 to 10 milliliters from each donor. The V gene lost 2 bases and the J gene lost 6 bases, with 12 bases spanning the gap. The CDR3 runs 13 residues. Germline CDR1 DFQATT, CDR2 SNEGSKA (reference sequence). A word on this clonotype: Its antigen is still unknown.

This receptor was obtained from a young woman in good health. The chain couples TRBV20-1 to TRBJ2-3; D possibly corresponds to TRBD1 (6 bases). The sample taken for sequencing was blood. This CDR3 reads CSARLQGGDTQYF. CDR3 DNA sequence: TGCAGTGCTAGATTACAGGGCGGGGATACGCAGTATTTT.